These 19 T cell receptor beta chains were all obtained from the same sample, sequenced in a study of shared clonotypes between healthy human individuals. Libraries were prepared by immunoSEQ multiplex PCR; TCRdb keeps only in-frame clonotypes and omits some of them. The sample shows 2 million to 2.5 million clones, around 90% of them seen only once. Sequenced input: naive CD4+ T cells from PBMCs. Noted subset: CD45RA+ positively selected. These TCRs come from a man in his late teens or twenties in good health. Some clones in this sample may be carry-over from other donors' samples.

The CDR3 loop reads CASSLPYPKNIQYF. The CDR3 DNA sequence: TGTGCCAGCAGCTTGCCGTATCCCAAAAACATTCAGTACTTC. The chain is built from TRBV5-6 and TRBJ2-4, with D hard to call. The CDR3 runs to 14 residues. Germline loops: CDR1 SGHDT, CDR2 YYEEEE. The ends were cut back, 1 base at V and 2 bases at J, with 7 bases in the middle. The full variable domain, its missing parts supplied by reference TRBV5-6 and TRBJ2-4, is DAGVTQSPTHLIKTRGQQVTLRCSPKSGHDTVSWYQQALGQGPQFIFQYYEEEERQRGNFPDRFSGHQFPNYSSELNVNALLLGDSALYLCASSLPYPKNIQYFGAGTRLSVL.

To note about this clone: Other DNA sequences in this specimen translate into the identical CDR3. The chain couples TRBV28 to TRBJ1-1; D perhaps matches TRBD1 (5 bases). V was pared by 6 bases and J by 5 bases, with 10 bases between. The CDR3 loop spans 12 amino acids. The germline gives CDR1 MDHEN, CDR2 SYDVKM. CDR3: CASSLKGTEAFF. The CDR3 DNA reads TGTGCCAGCAGCCTAAAGGGGACTGAAGCTTTCTTT.

This rearrangement joins TRBV2 to TRBJ1-2, with D perhaps TRBD1 (5 bases). CDR3 length: 15 residues. Germline V gives CDR1 SNHLY, CDR2 FYNNEI. Trimming left V 3 bases short and J 3 bases short, with 14 bases between. Here the CDR3 DNA reads TGTGCCAGCAGTGAGCGGGGGGGACTCGACTATGGCTACACCTTC. It specifies CASSERGGLDYGYTF. Complete variable domain (other parts from reference TRBV2 and TRBJ1-2): EPEVTQTPSHQVTQMGQEVILRCVPISNHLYFYWYRQILGQKVEFLVSFYNNEISEKSEIFDDQFSVERPDGSNFTLKIRSTKLEDSAMYFCASSERGGLDYGYTFGSGTRLTVV.

The chain uses TRBV6-1 and TRBJ2-7; tentative D call: TRBD2 (6 bases). Trimming removed 4 bases at V and 3 bases at J, with 16 bases between. There are 15 residues in the CDR3. Germline lookup yields CDR1 MNHNS and CDR2 SASEGT. This CDR3 reads CASSVVPGVGYEQYF. CDR3 bases: TGTGCCAGCAGTGTAGTACCGGGGGTCGGCTACGAGCAGTACTTC.

The gene calls are TRBV11-1 and TRBJ1-2, with unresolved D. Trimming stripped 6 bases from V and 4 bases from J, with 15 bases between. The V gene's germline CDR1 is SGHAT and CDR2 FQDESV (reference sequence). The CDR3 extends over 14 amino acids. In DNA form, the CDR3 reads TGTGCCAGCAGTCATGACCCCGGCGGCTATGGCTACACCTTC. Translated, it gives CASSHDPGGYGYTF.

J is TRBJ2-7 and V is TRBV28, with D tentatively TRBD2 (6 bases). Trimming left V 5 bases short and J 7 bases short, with 15 bases between. Germline CDR1 reads MDHEN; CDR2 reads SYDVKM. There are 13 residues in the CDR3. This CDR3 is CASSPGTPLEQYF. CDR3 nucleotide sequence: TGTGCCAGCAGTCCCGGGACTCCCTTGGAGCAGTACTTC.

This sequence joins TRBV28 and TRBJ1-5, with D possibly TRBD1 on 6 matching bases. The CDR3 loop spans 16 amino acids. Germline values: CDR1 MDHEN, CDR2 SYDVKM. Trimming took 8 bases from V and 1 from J, leaving 18 bases between them. The CDR3, as DNA: TGTGCCAGCGGCTATGGTGGCAGGGGCAGCAATCAGCCCCAGCATTTT. Protein: CASGYGGRGSNQPQHF.

This clone was observed a handful of times. Other DNA sequences of this sample code for an identical CDR3. The chain employs TRBV18 and TRBJ2-7; 11 bases align to TRBD1. Germline-derived CDR1 and CDR2 are KGHSH and LQKENI. The CDR3 spans 14 residues. J gave up 3 bases and V 3 bases, and 1 base lay outside the gene matches. The CDR3 coding sequence is TGTGCCAGCTCACCCGGGACAGGGGGCTACGAGCAGTACTTC. It specifies CASSPGTGGYEQYF.

Note on this clone: This specimen includes other DNA sequences encoding the same CDR3. The chain recombines TRBV7-3 with TRBJ2-7, with D possibly TRBD2 on 5 matching bases. The CDR3 is 15 residues long. V lost 3 bases to trimming and J lost 0 bases, with 12 bases between them. Looked up from germline, CDR1 is SGHTA and CDR2 is FQGTGA. The CDR3 loop is CASSLLGGSSYEQYF. CDR3 sequence (DNA): TGTGCCAGCAGCTTGCTCGGAGGCAGCTCCTACGAGCAGTACTTC.

The chain recombines TRBV2 with TRBJ2-6; D not resolved. V lost 4 bases to trimming and J lost 2 bases, with 18 bases between them. CDR1 SNHLY and CDR2 FYNNEI come from the germline V gene. The CDR3 extends over 18 amino acids. The CDR3 nucleotides are TGTGCCAGCAGTGTGGGATCCCCCTTTTCGCCTGGGGCCAACGTCCTGACTTTC. Protein sequence: CASSVGSPFSPGANVLTF.

The chain joins TRBV5-1 to TRBJ2-7; D not resolved. V shed 5 bases and J shed 7 bases, with 19 bases lying between them. This CDR3 region has 14 residues. Germline lookup yields CDR1 SGHRS and CDR2 YFSETQ. CDR3 sequence: CASSPVRGPLEQYF. The CDR3 nucleotides are TGCGCCAGCAGTCCCGTTCGCGGCCCCTTGGAGCAGTACTTC.

The genes are TRBV5-6 and TRBJ2-2; TRBD1 agrees at 11 bases. Germline V CDR1 and CDR2: SGHDT, YYEEEE. This CDR3 comprises 17 residues. V shed 2 bases and J 7 bases; nucleotides not matched to a gene: 10. CDR3 nucleotides: TGTGCCAGCAGCTTCTATACCGGGACAGGGGGTAGCGGGGAGCTGTTTTTT. Amino acid sequence: CASSFYTGTGGSGELFF.

The chain links TRBV7-9 to TRBJ2-3; D gene uncertain. This CDR3 comprises 15 residues. Trimming took 0 bases from V and 1 from J, leaving 8 bases between them. Germline CDR1 reads SEHNR; CDR2 reads FQNEAQ (reference sequence). The CDR3 bases are TGTGCCAGCAGCTTAGCCCTGGCGGGCACAGATACGCAGTATTTT. The encoded protein is CASSLALAGTDTQYF.

J is TRBJ1-1 and V is TRBV30; 7 bases line up with TRBD1. With 8 bases clipped from V and 1 base from J, the junction kept 7 bases outside the gene matches. The V gene's germline CDR1 is GTSNPN and CDR2 SVGIG (reference sequence). This CDR3 region has 13 residues. As DNA, the CDR3 is TGTGCCGGAGTGGGACAGCAGAACACTGAAGCTTTCTTT. This gives the protein CAGVGQQNTEAFF.

The chain couples TRBV29-1 to TRBJ2-1; D not resolved. The CDR3 length is 13 residues. Per the germline V gene, CDR1 is SQVTM and CDR2 is ANQGSEA. Trimming stripped 1 base from V and 6 bases from J, with 10 bases between. The CDR3 region has the DNA TGCAGCGTTGAAGGACTTTACTCCAATGAGCAGTTCTTC. Amino acid sequence: CSVEGLYSNEQFF.

The chain combines TRBV2 with TRBJ2-1; unclear D gene. The germline V gene encodes CDR1 SNHLY and CDR2 FYNNEI. The CDR3 contains 11 residues. Trimming took off 7 bases at V and 4 bases at J, with 5 bases between the two ends. CDR3 loop: CASKVYNEQFF. The CDR3 DNA reads as TGTGCCAGCAAGGTATACAATGAGCAGTTCTTC.

The chain employs TRBV7-8 and TRBJ2-1, with TRBD1 matching 9 bases. The CDR3 spans 18 residues. The germline CDR1 and CDR2 sequences are SGHVS and FQNEAQ. With V trimmed by 5 bases and J by 2 bases, 13 bases remained unmatched. Written as DNA, the CDR3 is TGTGCCAGCAGCCCCCACCCTGGGGGACAGGGCACCTACAATGAGCAGTTCTTC. Translation gives CASSPHPGGQGTYNEQFF.

The rearrangement links TRBV19 to TRBJ2-1; 7 positions match TRBD2. The germline V gene encodes CDR1 LNHDA and CDR2 SQIVND (reference sequence). V lost 2 bases, J lost 0 bases, and 4 bases stayed unmatched. The CDR3 runs 16 residues. CDR3 region: CASSIFLADSYNEQFF. CDR3 DNA: TGTGCCAGTAGTATATTCCTAGCGGACTCCTACAATGAGCAGTTCTTC.

The chain joins TRBV5-1 to TRBJ2-3; 9 bases agree with TRBD2. This CDR3 is 16 amino acids long. Germline CDR1 is SGHRS and CDR2 is YFSETQ. Losses at the gene ends were 1 base for V and 4 bases for J; bases not matched to a gene: 7. The CDR3 reads CASSLLAGGPPDTQYF. Here the CDR3 DNA reads TGCGCCAGCAGCTTGCTCGCGGGAGGGCCCCCAGATACGCAGTATTTT.